The 10 T cell receptor beta chains below were found in one sample sequenced in a study of blood T cell repertoires in COVID-19. The method was immunoSEQ multiplex PCR; TCRdb's version includes in-frame clones alone and lacks a portion of them. The table shows fewer than 200,000 clones, with approximately 87% occurring only once. The sample comprised PBMCs or T cells enriched from blood (not recorded which). These receptors all come from a woman aged 50 to 60 who had recovered from COVID-19.

V gene TRBV7-9 combines with J gene TRBJ2-1; D not certain. The germline V gene has CDR1 SEHNR and CDR2 FQNEAQ (reference sequence). The V end was cut by 5 bases, the J end by 0 bases, with 8 bases between. This CDR3 contains 14 residues. The CDR3 region is CASSVQSSYNEQFF. CDR3 DNA: TGTGCCAGCAGCGTACAGAGCTCCTACAATGAGCAGTTCTTC. The complete variable domain, with remaining parts taken from reference TRBV7-9 and TRBJ2-1, reads DTGVSQNPRHKITKRGQNVTFRCDPISEHNRLYWYRQTLGQGPEFLTYFQNEAQLEKSRLLSDRFSAERPKGSFSTLEIQRTEQGDSAMYLCASSVQSSYNEQFFGPGTRLTVL.

The CDR3 region has the DNA TGTGCCACCGGTTATCACGGGGCCAACGTCCTGACTTTC. It translates to CATGYHGANVLTF. The V call is TRBV2, the J call TRBJ2-6; no firm D call. Germline assignment: CDR1 SNHLY and CDR2 FYNNEI. V was clipped by 10 bases and J by 4 bases, with 11 bases between them. The CDR3 spans 13 residues.

This clone showed up many times. The chain is built from TRBV4-3 and TRBJ2-1, with TRBD2 identical over 11 bases. This CDR3 has 16 amino acids. After removal of 4 bases from V and 9 bases from J, the junction contained 11 bases not matched to a gene. Per germline, CDR1 LGHNA and CDR2 YSLEER. Written as DNA, the CDR3 is TGCGCCAGCAGCCCCCTCTCCAGACTAGCGGGATCTGAGCAGTTCTTC. This sequence encodes CASSPLSRLAGSEQFF.

This clone was recorded once. V is TRBV27 and J is TRBJ1-6; perhaps TRBD1 as D (5 bases). Germline CDR1 MNHEY, CDR2 SMNVEV (reference sequence). V dropped 0 bases and J dropped 14 bases, with 14 bases sitting between them. This CDR3 has 14 amino acids. The CDR3 sequence: CASSLSQGDFTLHF. The CDR3 nucleotides are TGTGCCAGCAGTTTATCCCAGGGCGATTTCACCCTCCACTTT.

This rearrangement joins TRBV28 to TRBJ2-7, with 7 nucleotides matching TRBD1. V shed 10 bases, J shed 5 bases, and the junction held 14 bases outside the gene matches. CDR3 length: 14 residues. Per germline, CDR1 MDHEN and CDR2 SYDVKM. The CDR3 DNA reads as TGTGCCACCGTGCTACAGGGGTTTCCTAACGAGCAGTACGTC. As protein: CATVLQGFPNEQYV.

V and J are TRBV19 and TRBJ1-5; TRBD1 aligns across 8 bases. The CDR3 covers 19 residues. Germline values: CDR1 LNHDA, CDR2 SQIVND (reference sequence). J gave up 2 bases and V 3 bases, and 15 bases lay outside the gene matches. In nucleotides, the CDR3 is TGTGCCAGTAGTATTTACGGACAGGGAAGGGCTCCAGGCAATCAGCCCCAGCATTTT. This gives the protein CASSIYGQGRAPGNQPQHF. Complete variable domain (other parts from reference TRBV19 and TRBJ1-5): DGGITQSPKYLFRKEGQNVTLSCEQNLNHDAMYWYRQDPGQGLRLIYYSQIVNDFQKGDIAEGYSVSREKKESFPLTVTSAQKNPTAFYLCASSIYGQGRAPGNQPQHFGDGTRLSIL.

The chain combines TRBV30 with TRBJ2-5; D might be TRBD2 (6 bases). The V end lost 2 bases, the J end lost 1 base, and 8 bases lay between the germline ends. Germline loops: CDR1 GTSNPN, CDR2 SVGIG (reference sequence). This CDR3 is 13 amino acids long. The CDR3 DNA follows: TGTGCCTGGAGTCGGGACTCCCAAGAGACCCAGTACTTC. It is translated as CAWSRDSQETQYF.

The genes are TRBV12-3 or TRBV12-4 and TRBJ2-1, with D tentatively TRBD2 (5 bases). Trimming took off 6 bases at V and 5 bases at J, with 11 bases between the two ends. The CDR3 sequence is 13 residues long. The CDR3 region has the DNA TGTGCCAGCAGCTCTCCCGGGGACAATGAGCAGTTCTTC. It encodes CASSSPGDNEQFF.

V is TRBV2 and J is TRBJ1-2, with a weak D call TRBD1 (6 bases). CDR1 and CDR2 (germline): SNHLY, FYNNEI. The CDR3 is 12 residues long. V lost 5 bases and J lost 6, with 10 bases in between. CDR3 sequence reads: CASSLRDNGYTF. The DNA of the CDR3 is TGTGCCAGCAGTCTTCGGGACAATGGCTACACCTTC.

CDR3 DNA: TGTGCCAGCAGCCAAGACGACGTGGGCACGAACACTGAAGCTTTCTTT. The encoded protein is CASSQDDVGTNTEAFF. This rearrangement joins TRBV4-2 to TRBJ1-1; D is ambiguous. Per germline, CDR1 LGHNA and CDR2 YNFKEQ. This CDR3 contains 16 residues. V was pared by 0 bases and J by 1 base, with 12 bases between.